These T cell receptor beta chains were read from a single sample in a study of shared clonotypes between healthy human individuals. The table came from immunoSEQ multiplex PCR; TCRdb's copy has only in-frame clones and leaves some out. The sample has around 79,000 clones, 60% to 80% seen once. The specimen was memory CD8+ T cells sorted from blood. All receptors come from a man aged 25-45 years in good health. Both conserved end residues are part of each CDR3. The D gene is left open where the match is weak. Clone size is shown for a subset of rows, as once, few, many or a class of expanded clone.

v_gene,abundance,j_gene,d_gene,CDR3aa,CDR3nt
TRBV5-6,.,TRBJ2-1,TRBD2,CASTVGLAGVYEQFF,TGTGCCAGCACCGTGGGACTAGCGGGAGTTTATGAGCAGTTCTTC
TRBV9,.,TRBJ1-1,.,CASRGGTEAFF,TGTGCCAGCAGGGGGGGAACTGAAGCTTTCTTT
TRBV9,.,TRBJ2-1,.,CASSRGQNNEQFF,TGTGCCAGCAGCCGTGGACAAAACAATGAGCAGTTCTTC
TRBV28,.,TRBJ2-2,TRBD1,CASKGNPGQANTGELFF,TGTGCCAGCAAGGGTAACCCGGGACAGGCCAACACCGGGGAGCTGTTTTTT
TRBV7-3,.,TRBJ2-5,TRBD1,CASSLTGQGQETQYF,TGTGCCAGCAGCTTAACCGGACAGGGACAAGAGACCCAGTACTTC
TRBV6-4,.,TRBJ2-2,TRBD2,CASRSGGGSGELFF,TGTGCCAGCAGATCGGGAGGGGGATCCGGGGAGCTGTTTTTT
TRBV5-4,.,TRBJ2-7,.,CASSLGDEQYF,TGTGCCAGCAGCTTGGGGGACGAGCAGTACTTC
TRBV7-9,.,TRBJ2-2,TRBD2,CASSLPAGEAGELFF,TGTGCCAGCAGCTTACCAGCGGGAGAAGCCGGGGAGCTGTTTTTT
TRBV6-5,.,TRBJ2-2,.,CASSSHNTGELFF,TGTGCCAGCAGTTCCCATAACACCGGGGAGCTGTTTTTT
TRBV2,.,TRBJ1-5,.,CASSEEGDQPQHF,TGTGCCAGCAGTGAAGAGGGGGATCAGCCCCAGCATTTT
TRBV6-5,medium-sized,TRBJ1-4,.,CASKDGATQEKLFF,TGTGCCAGCAAGGACGGGGCCACCCAAGAAAAACTGTTTTTT
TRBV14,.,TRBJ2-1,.,CASSQLEFTGSSYNEQFF,TGTGCCAGCAGCCAACTGGAGTTTACGGGGAGCTCCTACAATGAGCAGTTCTTC
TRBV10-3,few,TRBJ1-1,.,CAISVAGDQNTEAFF,TGTGCCATCAGTGTGGCAGGGGACCAGAACACTGAAGCTTTCTTT
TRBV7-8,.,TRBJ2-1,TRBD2,CASSLFVGTSGGSSYNEQFF,TGTGCCAGCAGCTTATTCGTCGGGACTAGCGGAGGGAGCTCCTACAATGAGCAGTTCTTC
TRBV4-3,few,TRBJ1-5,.,CASSQEWDSNQPQHF,TGCGCCAGCAGCCAAGAATGGGATAGCAATCAGCCCCAGCATTTT
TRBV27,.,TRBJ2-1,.,CASSLSPDRYNEQFF,TGTGCCAGCAGCCTAAGTCCAGACAGGTACAATGAGCAGTTCTTC
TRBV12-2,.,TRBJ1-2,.,CASSSYNYGYTF,TGTGCCAGCAGCTCGTATAACTATGGCTACACCTTC
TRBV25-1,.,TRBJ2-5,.,CASSLTGGQETQYF,TGTGCCAGCAGTTTGACAGGAGGACAAGAGACCCAGTACTTC
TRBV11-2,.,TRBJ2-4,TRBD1,CASSLGSGNRGYF,TGTGCCAGCAGCTTAGGTAGTGGCAACAGGGGGTACTTC
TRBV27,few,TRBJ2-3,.,CASSSGRDTQYF,TGTGCCAGCAGTTCGGGTCGGGATACGCAGTATTTT
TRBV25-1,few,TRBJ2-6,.,CASSAGGGRSGANVLTF,TGTGCCAGCAGTGCCGGAGGGGGTCGTTCTGGGGCCAACGTCCTGACTTTC
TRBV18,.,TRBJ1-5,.,CASSPGVGNQPQHF,TGTGCCAGCTCACCAGGGGTGGGGAATCAGCCCCAGCATTTT
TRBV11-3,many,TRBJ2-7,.,CASSRLLVEQYF,TGTGCCAGCAGCCGACTTCTTGTCGAGCAGTACTTC
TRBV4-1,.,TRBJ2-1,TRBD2,CASSYELAGGYNEQFF,TGCGCCAGCAGCTACGAACTAGCGGGAGGGTACAATGAGCAGTTCTTC
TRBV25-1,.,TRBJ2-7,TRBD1,CASSVGQGSYEQYF,TGTGCCAGCAGTGTGGGACAGGGCTCCTACGAGCAGTACTTC
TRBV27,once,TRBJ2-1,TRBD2,CASIAGGPSNEQFF,TGTGCCAGTATAGCGGGAGGGCCCTCCAATGAGCAGTTCTTC
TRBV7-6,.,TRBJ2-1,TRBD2,CASSFLGRAGYNEQFF,TGTGCCAGCAGCTTTTTGGGGAGGGCGGGATACAATGAGCAGTTCTTC
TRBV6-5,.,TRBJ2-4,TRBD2,CASKGTSVIQYF,TGTGCCAGTAAGGGGACTAGCGTCATTCAGTACTTC
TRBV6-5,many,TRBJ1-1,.,CASRAGAKTFF,TGTGCCAGCAGGGCGGGGGCCAAGACTTTCTTT
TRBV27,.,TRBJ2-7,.,CASSLSRGDSAALGSYEQYF,TGTGCCAGCAGTCTCAGCAGGGGTGATAGCGCGGCGCTCGGGTCCTACGAGCAGTACTTC
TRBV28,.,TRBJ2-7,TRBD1,CASSLWGTGFDEQYF,TGTGCCAGCAGTTTATGGGGGACAGGGTTCGACGAGCAGTACTTC
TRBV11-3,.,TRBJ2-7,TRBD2,CASSLTRGEQYF,TGTGCCAGCAGCTTAACGCGGGGGGAGCAGTACTTC